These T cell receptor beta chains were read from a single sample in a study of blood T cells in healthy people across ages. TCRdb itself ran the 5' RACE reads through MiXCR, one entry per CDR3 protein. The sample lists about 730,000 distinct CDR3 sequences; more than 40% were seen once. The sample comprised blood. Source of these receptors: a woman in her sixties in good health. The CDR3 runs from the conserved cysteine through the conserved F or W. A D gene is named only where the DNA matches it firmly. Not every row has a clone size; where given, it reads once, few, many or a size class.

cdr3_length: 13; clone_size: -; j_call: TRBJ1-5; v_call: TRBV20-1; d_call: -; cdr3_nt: TGCAGTGCTCTCCCGGGGGTTCATGGGCCCCAGCATTTT; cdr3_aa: CSALPGVHGPQHF
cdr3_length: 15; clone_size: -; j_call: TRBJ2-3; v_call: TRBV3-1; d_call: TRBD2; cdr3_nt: TGTGCCAGCAGGGTCGGCGGGGGTAGCACAGATACGCAGTATTTT; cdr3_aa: CASRVGGGSTDTQYF
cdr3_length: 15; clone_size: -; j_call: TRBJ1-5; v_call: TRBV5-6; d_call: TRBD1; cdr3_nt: TGTGCCAGCAGCAGGACAGGGTATAGCAATCAGCCCCAGCATTTT; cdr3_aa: CASSRTGYSNQPQHF
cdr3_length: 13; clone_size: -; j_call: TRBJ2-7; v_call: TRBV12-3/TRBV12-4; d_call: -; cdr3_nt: TGTGCCAGCAGTCCCCAGGGATTCTACGAGCAGTACTTC; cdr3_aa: CASSPQGFYEQYF
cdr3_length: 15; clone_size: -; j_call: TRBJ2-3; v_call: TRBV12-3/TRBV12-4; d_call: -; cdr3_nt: TGTGCCAGCAGTTCCCGGTTTGTGAGCACAGATGCGCAGTATTTT; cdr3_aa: CASSSRFVSTDAQYF
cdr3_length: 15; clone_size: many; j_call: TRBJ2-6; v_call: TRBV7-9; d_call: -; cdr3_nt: TGTGCCAGCAATCTACAGGGCTCTGGGGCCAACGTCCTGACTTTC; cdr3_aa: CASNLQGSGANVLTF
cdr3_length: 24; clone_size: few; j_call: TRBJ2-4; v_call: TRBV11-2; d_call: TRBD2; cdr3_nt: TGTGCCAGCAGCTTAGATCCACGGGGACTAGCGGGAGTTCCTATACGGCGAGCCAAAAACATTCAGTACTTC; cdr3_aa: CASSLDPRGLAGVPIRRAKNIQYF
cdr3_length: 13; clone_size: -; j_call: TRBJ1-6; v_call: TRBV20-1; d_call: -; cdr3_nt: TGCAGTGCTAGGGTTGGGGTGGGATCACCCCTCCACTTT; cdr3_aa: CSARVGVGSPLHF
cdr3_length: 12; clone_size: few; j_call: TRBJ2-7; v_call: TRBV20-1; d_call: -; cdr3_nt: TGCAGTGCTCCCTCAAATAGCTACGAGCAGTACTTC; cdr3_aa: CSAPSNSYEQYF
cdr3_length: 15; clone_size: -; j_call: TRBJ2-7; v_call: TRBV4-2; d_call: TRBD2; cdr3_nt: TGTGCCAGCAGCCAAGAGTGGACTAGATCCTACGAGCAGTACTTC; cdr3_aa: CASSQEWTRSYEQYF
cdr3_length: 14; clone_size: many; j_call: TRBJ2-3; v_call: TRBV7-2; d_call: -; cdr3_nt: TGTGCCAGCAGCTTAGGACAGGGAGGCGGTACGCAGTATTTT; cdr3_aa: CASSLGQGGGTQYF
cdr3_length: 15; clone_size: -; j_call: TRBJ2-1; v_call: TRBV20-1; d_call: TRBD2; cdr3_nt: TGCAGTGCGAGTAGCGGGAAGAGCTCCTACAATGAGCAGTTCTTC; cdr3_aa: CSASSGKSSYNEQFF
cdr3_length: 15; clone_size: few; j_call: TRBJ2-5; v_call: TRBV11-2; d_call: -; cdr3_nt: TGTGCCAGCAGCTTAGCTCCGCGGCCCCAAGAGACCCAGTACTTC; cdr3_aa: CASSLAPRPQETQYF
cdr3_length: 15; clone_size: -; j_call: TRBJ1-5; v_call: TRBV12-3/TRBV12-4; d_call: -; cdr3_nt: TGTGCCAGCAGGCTCACAGAGAGTAGCAATCAGCCCCAGCATTTT; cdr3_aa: CASRLTESSNQPQHF
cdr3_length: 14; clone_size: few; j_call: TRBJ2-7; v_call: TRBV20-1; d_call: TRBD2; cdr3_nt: TGCAGTGCTTCCGGACTAGCGGGAGAGTACGAGCAGTACTTC; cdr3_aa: CSASGLAGEYEQYF
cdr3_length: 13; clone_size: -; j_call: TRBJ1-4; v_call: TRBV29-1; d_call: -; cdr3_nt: TGCAGCGTTGAAGACAGGGGTAATGAAAAACTGTTTTTT; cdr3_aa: CSVEDRGNEKLFF
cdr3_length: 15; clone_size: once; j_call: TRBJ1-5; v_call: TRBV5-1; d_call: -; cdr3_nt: TGCGTCAGCAGCTCCACCGGGACGGTCGATCAGCCCCAGCATTTT; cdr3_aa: CVSSSTGTVDQPQHF
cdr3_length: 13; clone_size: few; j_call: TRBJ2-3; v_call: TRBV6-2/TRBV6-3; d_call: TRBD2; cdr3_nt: TGTGCCAGCGAGCGGGAGTCCACAGATACGCAGTATTTT; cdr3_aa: CASERESTDTQYF
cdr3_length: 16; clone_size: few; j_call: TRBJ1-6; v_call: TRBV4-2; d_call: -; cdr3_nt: TGTGCCAGCAGCCAAGACCCCCGAACTTATAATTCACCCCTCCACTTT; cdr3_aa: CASSQDPRTYNSPLHF
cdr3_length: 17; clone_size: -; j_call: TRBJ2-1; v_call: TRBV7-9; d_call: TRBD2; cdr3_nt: TGTGCCAGCAGCTCCGAAGGTGCTAGCGGAACCTACAATGAGCAGTTCTTC; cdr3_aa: CASSSEGASGTYNEQFF
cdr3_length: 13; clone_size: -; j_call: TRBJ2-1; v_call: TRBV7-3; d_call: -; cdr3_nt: TGTGCCAGCAGCGTAGTGGTGTACAATGAGCAGTTCTTC; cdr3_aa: CASSVVVYNEQFF
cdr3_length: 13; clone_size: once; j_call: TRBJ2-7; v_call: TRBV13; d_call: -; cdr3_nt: TGTGCCAGCAGCGTAGTCCGGGACTACGAGCAGTACTTC; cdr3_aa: CASSVVRDYEQYF
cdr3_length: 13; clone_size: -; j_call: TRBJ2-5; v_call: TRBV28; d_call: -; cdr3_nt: TGTGCCAGCAGTTCTACCCGGTGGGAGACCCAGTACTTC; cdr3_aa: CASSSTRWETQYF
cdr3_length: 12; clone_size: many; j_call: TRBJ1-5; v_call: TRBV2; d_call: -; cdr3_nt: TGTGCCAGCAGCCCTCAACCGGGACTTAGGCATTTT; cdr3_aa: CASSPQPGLRHF
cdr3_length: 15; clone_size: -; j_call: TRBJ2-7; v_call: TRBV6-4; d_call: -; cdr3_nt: TGTGCCAGCAGTCCTGTGGGGGGGGCCTACAATGAGCAGTACTTC; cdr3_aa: CASSPVGGAYNEQYF
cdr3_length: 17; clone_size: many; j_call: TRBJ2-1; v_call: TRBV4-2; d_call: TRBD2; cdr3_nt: TGTGCCAGCAGCCAAGATTTAGCGGGAGCCTCCTACAATGAGCAGTTCTTC; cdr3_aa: CASSQDLAGASYNEQFF
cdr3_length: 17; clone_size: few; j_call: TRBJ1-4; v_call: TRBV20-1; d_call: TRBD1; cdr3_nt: TGCAGTGCTTATCCGGGACAGGGGGCTATCACTAATGAAAAACTGTTTTTT; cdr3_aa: CSAYPGQGAITNEKLFF
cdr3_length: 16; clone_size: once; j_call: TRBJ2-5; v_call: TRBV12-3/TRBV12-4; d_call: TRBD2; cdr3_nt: TGTGCCAGCAGTTTATGGGCTAGCGGACCGTACAATGAGCAGTACTTC; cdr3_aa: CASSLWASGPYNEQYF
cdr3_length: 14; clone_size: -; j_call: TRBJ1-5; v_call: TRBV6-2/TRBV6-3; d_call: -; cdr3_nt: TGTGCCAGCAGTTTACCGGGTAGCAATCAGCCCCAGCATTTT; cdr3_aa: CASSLPGSNQPQHF
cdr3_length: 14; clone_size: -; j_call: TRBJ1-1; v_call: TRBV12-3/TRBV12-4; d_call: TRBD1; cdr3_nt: TGTGCCAGCAGCGACAACAGGGGGGACACTGAAGCTTTCTTT; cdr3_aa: CASSDNRGDTEAFF
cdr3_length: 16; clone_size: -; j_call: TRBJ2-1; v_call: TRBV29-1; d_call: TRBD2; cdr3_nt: TGCAGCGTTGAAGGGGGCGTGACTAGCGGGGGGGCCGGGTTGTTCTTC; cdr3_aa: CSVEGGVTSGGAGLFF
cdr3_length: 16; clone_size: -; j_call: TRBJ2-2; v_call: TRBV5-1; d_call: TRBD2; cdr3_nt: TGCGCCAGCAGCTACACTAGCGGGGCGAACACCGGGGAGCTGTTTTTT; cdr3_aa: CASSYTSGANTGELFF
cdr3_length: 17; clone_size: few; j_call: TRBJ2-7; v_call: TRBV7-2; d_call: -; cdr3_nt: TGTGCCAGCAGCTTATTCGTAAGGGTAAGGACCTACAATGAGCAGTACTTC; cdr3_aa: CASSLFVRVRTYNEQYF
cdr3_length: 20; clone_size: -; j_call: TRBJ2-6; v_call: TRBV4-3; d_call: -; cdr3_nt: TGCGCCAGCAGAAAAGGGGCCAGCGGAGCCGACCACTCTGGGGCCAACGTCCTGACTTTC; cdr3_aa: CASRKGASGADHSGANVLTF
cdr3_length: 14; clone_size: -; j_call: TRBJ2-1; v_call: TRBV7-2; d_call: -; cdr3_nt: TGTGCCAGCAGGGACTGGCCGTCAGGCAATGAGCAGTTCTTC; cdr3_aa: CASRDWPSGNEQFF
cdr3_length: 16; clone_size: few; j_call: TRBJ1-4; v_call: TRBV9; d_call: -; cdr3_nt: TGTGCCAGCAGTCAGGGACACAGCCAGACTAATGAAAAACTGTTTTTT; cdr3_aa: CASSQGHSQTNEKLFF
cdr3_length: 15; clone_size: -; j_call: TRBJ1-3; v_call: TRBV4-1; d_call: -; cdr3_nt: TGCGCCAGCAGCCAAGATGTGGGGGCCGGGAACACCATATATTTT; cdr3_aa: CASSQDVGAGNTIYF
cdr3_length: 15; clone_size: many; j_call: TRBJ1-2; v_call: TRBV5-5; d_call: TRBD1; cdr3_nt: TGTGCCAGCAGCTGGGACAGGGGCAAGAACTATGGCTACACCTTC; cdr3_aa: CASSWDRGKNYGYTF
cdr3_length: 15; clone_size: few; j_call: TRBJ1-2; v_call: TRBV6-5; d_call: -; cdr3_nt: TGTGCCAGCAGGCCGAAGGGGGAAGCTAACTATGGCTACACCTTC; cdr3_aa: CASRPKGEANYGYTF
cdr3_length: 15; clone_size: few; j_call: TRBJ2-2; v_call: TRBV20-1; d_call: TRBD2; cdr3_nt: TGCAGTGCTAGAGATTGGCGTCTAGCGGCCGGGGAGCTGTTTTTT; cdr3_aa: CSARDWRLAAGELFF
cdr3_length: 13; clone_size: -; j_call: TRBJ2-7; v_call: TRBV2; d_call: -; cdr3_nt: TGTGCCAGCAGTGAAGGGTATAGAAGCGAGCAGTACTTC; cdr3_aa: CASSEGYRSEQYF
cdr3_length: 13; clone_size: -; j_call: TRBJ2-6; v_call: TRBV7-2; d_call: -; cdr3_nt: TGTGCCAGCAGCTCCCTTGGGGCCAACGTCCTGACTTTC; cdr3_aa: CASSSLGANVLTF
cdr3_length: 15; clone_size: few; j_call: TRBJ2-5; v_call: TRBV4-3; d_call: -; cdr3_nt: TGCGCCAGCAGCCAAGATCGGCACACAGTGGAGACCCAGTACTTC; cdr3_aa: CASSQDRHTVETQYF
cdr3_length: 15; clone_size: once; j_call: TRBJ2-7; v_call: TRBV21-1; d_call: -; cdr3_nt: TGTGCCAGCAGCTCGAAGAGGACAGCCCCCTACGAGCAGTACTTC; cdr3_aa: CASSSKRTAPYEQYF
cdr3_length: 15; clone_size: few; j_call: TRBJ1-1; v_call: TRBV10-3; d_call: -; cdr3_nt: TGTGCCATCAGTGAGGGGTCGAACCTGAACACTGAAGCTTTCTTT; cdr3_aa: CAISEGSNLNTEAFF
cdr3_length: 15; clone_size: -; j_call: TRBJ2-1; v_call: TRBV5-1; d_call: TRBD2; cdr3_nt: TGCGCCAGCAGCTTGACCGGGACTAAGGACAATGAGCAGTTCTTC; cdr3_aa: CASSLTGTKDNEQFF
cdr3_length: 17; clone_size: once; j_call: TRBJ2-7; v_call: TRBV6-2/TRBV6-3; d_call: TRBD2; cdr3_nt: TGTGCCAGCAGTGCGGAAATAGTGCTAGCGGAAGGCTACGAGCAGTACTTC; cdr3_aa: CASSAEIVLAEGYEQYF
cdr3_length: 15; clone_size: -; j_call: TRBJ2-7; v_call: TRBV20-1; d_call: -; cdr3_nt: TGCAGTGCTCTGGACTTGACCTCAGGGAATCACGAGCAGTACTTC; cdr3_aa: CSALDLTSGNHEQYF